These 26 T cell receptor beta chains were sequenced from one sample in a study of vaccination effects on CD4 cells after COVID-19. Produced via immunoSEQ multiplex PCR; TCRdb's table is partial and in-frame only. The profile shows approximately 28,000 clones, approximately 70% of them singletons. Expansion with viral peptide pools was applied to antigen-specific CD4+ T cells by the ViraFEST assay prior to sequencing. When around 9 days of culture had elapsed, CD4+ T cells were isolated. In the vaccine recipients, nucleocapsid antibodies were negative and there was no prior SARS-CoV-2 infection. For these TCRs, the target antigens are not known. The sample in question was CD4+ T cells from PBMCs cultured with HCoV-NL63 spike peptides, obtained before COVID-19 vaccination. Receptor source: a human donor who received a COVID-19 vaccine.

The table lists this clone with a few counts. V gene TRBV19 combines with J gene TRBJ1-5, with D possibly matching TRBD1 (5 bases). V lost 11 bases and J lost 1, with 18 bases in between. CDR1 LNHDA and CDR2 SQIVND come from the germline V gene (reference sequence). The CDR3 sequence is 15 residues long. This CDR3 reads CAGRDPCYSNQPQHF. CDR3 nucleotides: TGTGCCGGCCGGGACCCTTGTTACAGCAATCAGCCCCAGCATTTT.

The rearrangement links TRBV3-1 (or the pseudogene TRBV3-2) to TRBJ1-2, with D unclear. The CDR3 runs to 12 residues. The V end lost 6 bases, the J end lost 5 bases, and 10 bases lay between the germline ends. Germline V gene data show CDR1 as LGHDT and CDR2 as YNNKEL (reference sequence). DNA of the CDR3: TGTGCCAGCAGGGGCGGTCGGTATGGCTACACCTTC. Protein product: CASRGGRYGYTF.

This clone was counted a few times. V and J are TRBV7-9 and TRBJ2-7, with TRBD1 matching over 7 bases. Germline CDR1 and CDR2: SEHNR and FQNEAQ (reference sequence). The V gene end was trimmed by 5 bases and the J gene end by 3 bases; junction bases not matched to a gene: 10. The CDR3 consists of 15 residues. As DNA, the CDR3 is TGTGCCAGCAGCCCAGACAGGGTAAGCTTCTACGAGCAGTACTTC. Translated, it gives CASSPDRVSFYEQYF.

This rearrangement joins TRBV11-2 to TRBJ2-3; 10 nucleotides align to TRBD2. From germline, CDR1 is SGHAT and CDR2 FQNNGV. J was trimmed by 2 bases and V by 5 bases; bases with no gene match: 13. The CDR3 loop spans 18 amino acids. CDR3 amino acids: CASSPPWGLARSTDTQYF. CDR3 in DNA: TGTGCCAGCAGCCCCCCTTGGGGACTAGCGAGGTCCACAGATACGCAGTATTTT.

The chain employs TRBV5-1 and TRBJ1-1; D remains ambiguous. Germline CDR1 and CDR2: SGHRS and YFSETQ. The CDR3 is made up of 13 amino acids. V lost 5 bases, J lost 0 bases, and 8 bases lay in between. CDR3 DNA: TGCGCCAGCAGGGACCCCTTGAACACTGAAGCTTTCTTT. Its protein product is CASRDPLNTEAFF.

The chain is built from TRBV2 and TRBJ2-7; perhaps TRBD1 as D (5 bases). Germline loops: CDR1 SNHLY, CDR2 FYNNEI. V lost 7 bases and J lost 5, with 15 bases in between. The CDR3 loop spans 13 amino acids. The CDR3 DNA is TGTGCCAGCACCCCGGGCCAGGGTAACGAGCAGTACTTC. This gives the protein CASTPGQGNEQYF. Full variable domain (rest looked up from reference TRBV2 and TRBJ2-7): EPEVTQTPSHQVTQMGQEVILRCVPISNHLYFYWYRQILGQKVEFLVSFYNNEISEKSEIFDDQFSVERPDGSNFTLKIRSTKLEDSAMYFCASTPGQGNEQYFGPGTRLTVT.

V is TRBV4-1 and J is TRBJ1-5; D is unresolved. This CDR3 spans 17 amino acids. Trimming cost V 0 bases and J 4 bases, with 16 bases left between them. Germline V gives CDR1 MGHRA, CDR2 YSYEKL. The DNA for the CDR3 is TGCGCCAGCAGCCAAGATCTTAGACCCGGAGGGAATCAGCCCCAGCATTTT. Translating gives CASSQDLRPGGNQPQHF.

This sequence joins TRBV7-9 and TRBJ2-3; D may be TRBD1 or TRBD2 (5 bases each). The CDR3 has 16 residues. Trimming cost V 0 bases and J 6 bases, with 16 bases left between them. Germline V gives CDR1 SEHNR, CDR2 FQNEAQ (reference sequence). CDR3 in DNA: TGTGCCAGCAGCTTAGCGGCTGGGACCGGTGGGGATACGCAGTATTTT. It specifies CASSLAAGTGGDTQYF.

The chain has TRBV19 and TRBJ2-1; D possibly corresponds to TRBD1 (6 bases). Trimming stripped 3 bases from V and 0 bases from J, with 15 bases between. The CDR3 is 17 amino acids. CDR1 and CDR2 from the germline V gene are LNHDA and SQIVND (reference sequence). CDR3 coding DNA: TGTGCCAGTAGTATTCTCAGGGGTTTAAGCTCCTACAATGAGCAGTTCTTC. Protein: CASSILRGLSSYNEQFF.

In its sample, this clone was seen once. The chain joins TRBV6-6 to TRBJ2-7; possibly TRBD1 or TRBD2 for D (6 bases each). This CDR3 is built from 12 residues. V was cut by 5 bases and J by 6 bases, with 11 bases left in between. Per the germline V gene, CDR1 is MNHNY and CDR2 is SVGAGI (reference sequence). The CDR3 loop is CASSVKGGEQYF. The CDR3 DNA follows: TGTGCCAGCAGTGTAAAGGGGGGCGAGCAGTACTTC.

The CDR3 DNA is TGCGCCAGCAGCTTGGAAACAGGCTCTGGCTACACCTTC. Amino acids: CASSLETGSGYTF. The chain uses TRBV5-1 and TRBJ1-2, with a tentative D call TRBD1 (5 bases). Looked up from germline, CDR1 is SGHRS and CDR2 is YFSETQ. Deletions cut 0 bases from V and 7 bases from J, with 10 bases between. This CDR3 region has 13 residues. The variable domain in full, with the rest retrieved from reference TRBV5-1 and TRBJ1-2, is KAGVTQTPRYLIKTRGQQVTLSCSPISGHRSVSWYQQTPGQGLQFLFEYFSETQRNKGNFPGRFSGRQFSNSRSEMNVSTLELGDSALYLCASSLETGSGYTFGSGTRLTVV.

The rearrangement uses TRBV5-4 and TRBJ1-3, with D uncertain. The CDR3 extends over 18 amino acids. From germline, CDR1 is SGHNT and CDR2 YYREEE (reference sequence). The V end was cut by 0 bases, the J end by 0 bases, with 16 bases between. DNA for the CDR3: TGTGCCAGCAGCTTGGGTTATCGAGGCAGCAACTCTGGAAACACCATATATTTT. Translation: CASSLGYRGSNSGNTIYF.

The chain links TRBV15 to TRBJ1-2, with TRBD1 identical over 8 bases. CDR1 LNHNV and CDR2 YYDKDF come from the germline V gene (reference sequence). Unmatched junction bases numbered 2, after V lost 3 bases and J lost 8 bases. This CDR3 has 12 residues. CDR3 sequence reads: CATSSQGAGYTF. In DNA, the CDR3 is TGTGCCACCAGCAGTCAGGGGGCGGGCTACACCTTC.

CDR3 sequence (DNA): TGTGCCTGGAGCCGCCGGCCGGGGGAGAGCTATGGCTACACCTTC. This encodes CAWSRRPGESYGYTF. This chain uses TRBV30 with TRBJ1-2; D is perhaps TRBD1 (5 bases). This CDR3 contains 15 residues. V gave up 3 bases and J gave up 4 bases, with 18 bases separating them. Per the germline V gene, CDR1 is GTSNPN and CDR2 is SVGIG (reference sequence).

The chain has TRBV5-1 and TRBJ2-3, with 16 bases identical to TRBD2. The CDR3 covers 15 residues. Germline values: CDR1 SGHRS, CDR2 YFSETQ. With V trimmed by 7 bases and J by 12 bases, 11 bases remained unmatched. CDR3 coding DNA: TGCGCCAGCCGCCCCGGGACTAGCGGGGGGGCCCCCCAGTATTTT. Its translation is CASRPGTSGGAPQYF. Full variable domain (outside the CDR3, taken from reference TRBV5-1 and TRBJ2-3): KAGVTQTPRYLIKTRGQQVTLSCSPISGHRSVSWYQQTPGQGLQFLFEYFSETQRNKGNFPGRFSGRQFSNSRSEMNVSTLELGDSALYLCASRPGTSGGAPQYFGPGTRLTVL.

The chain recombines TRBV6-6 with TRBJ1-2; D is uncertain. The CDR3 is made up of 13 amino acids. From germline, CDR1 is MNHNY and CDR2 SVGAGI (reference sequence). Trimming stripped 7 bases from V and 6 bases from J, with 15 bases between. The CDR3 here is CASTKGVRDGYTF. The CDR3 nucleotides read TGTGCCAGCACCAAAGGCGTAAGGGATGGCTACACCTTC.

This clone has a handful of counts. V usage is TRBV27 and J usage is TRBJ1-6; D call uncertain. V was clipped by 7 bases and J by 7 bases, with 8 bases between them. Germline assignment: CDR1 MNHEY and CDR2 SMNVEV (reference sequence). The CDR3 extends over 12 amino acids. The CDR3 here is CASKSYNSPLHF. In nucleotides, the CDR3 is TGTGCCAGCAAGAGTTACAATTCACCCCTCCACTTT.

This clone appeared once. J is TRBJ1-4 and V is TRBV20-1, with D possibly TRBD1 on 6 matching bases. Germline V gives CDR1 DFQATT, CDR2 SNEGSKA (reference sequence). Trimming took 3 bases from V and 5 from J, leaving 10 bases between them. The CDR3 spans 13 residues. The CDR3 DNA sequence: TGCAGTGCTAGTGGGGGGCACAATGAAAAACTGTTTTTT. Protein sequence: CSASGGHNEKLFF.

This clone was observed a few times. V usage is TRBV11-2 and J usage is TRBJ1-1; D ambiguous. The CDR3 loop spans 15 amino acids. In germline, CDR1 is SGHAT, CDR2 FQNNGV. The V gene lost 0 bases and the J gene lost 0 bases, with 8 bases spanning the gap. CDR3 sequence: CASSLESAMNTEAFF. DNA of the CDR3: TGTGCCAGCAGCTTAGAGTCAGCCATGAACACTGAAGCTTTCTTT.

The chain is built from TRBV5-6 and TRBJ1-1; 8 nucleotides align to TRBD1. CDR3 size: 18 residues. Germline V gene lookup returns CDR1 SGHDT and CDR2 YYEEEE. J was trimmed by 3 bases and V by 4 bases; bases with no gene match: 17. CDR3 loop: CASSRQTDRGNRHTEAFF. CDR3 bases: TGTGCCAGCAGCCGACAAACTGACAGGGGTAATCGGCACACTGAAGCTTTCTTT.

This clone was observed a few times. The chain has TRBV7-3 and TRBJ2-2; no definite D call. Trimming left V 7 bases short and J 1 base short, with 10 bases between. Germline CDR1 is SGHTA and CDR2 is FQGTGA. This CDR3 comprises 14 residues. As DNA, the CDR3 is TGTGCCAGCACCCCCGACGGGAACACCGGGGAGCTGTTTTTT. It is translated as CASTPDGNTGELFF.

This chain joins TRBV6-5 and TRBJ2-7; no clear D. The CDR3 covers 13 residues. Germline-derived CDR1 and CDR2 are MNHEY and SVGAGI. Deletions cut 4 bases from V and 7 bases from J, with 14 bases between. The CDR3 coding sequence is TGTGCCAGCAGTTTTCGAGAATCTGGGGAGCAGTACTTC. It translates to CASSFRESGEQYF.

The genes are TRBV10-3 and TRBJ2-3; D possibly corresponds to TRBD1 (6 bases). CDR3 length equals 12 residues. V lost 5 bases to trimming and J lost 4 bases, with 7 bases between them. Germline loops: CDR1 ENHRY, CDR2 SYGVKD. CDR3: CAISPGADTQYF. In DNA, the CDR3 is TGTGCCATCAGTCCAGGGGCAGATACGCAGTATTTT.

The gene calls are TRBV28 and TRBJ2-3; D gene unclear. The CDR3 length is 14 residues. The germline CDR1 and CDR2 sequences are MDHEN and SYDVKM. V was shortened by 5 bases and J by 6 bases, with 15 bases between the two germline ends. CDR3 bases: TGTGCCAGCAGTCTTAGTCCCACCAGGGATACGCAGTATTTT. Translation gives CASSLSPTRDTQYF. Based on the CDR3 plus reference TRBV28 and TRBJ2-3, the full variable domain is DVKVTQSSRYLVKRTGEKVFLECVQDMDHENMFWYRQDPGLGLRLIYFSYDVKMKEKGDIPEGYSVSREKKERFSLILESASTNQTSMYLCASSLSPTRDTQYFGPGTRLTVL.

For the CDR3, the DNA is TGCGCCAGCAGCCAGTCGGGACGGAAAAAAGGGTACAATGAGCAGTTCTTC. Translating it yields CASSQSGRKKGYNEQFF. V usage is TRBV4-1 and J usage is TRBJ2-1; D may correspond to TRBD1 or TRBD2 (5 bases each). From germline, CDR1 is MGHRA and CDR2 YSYEKL. V lost 3 bases, J lost 4 bases, and 19 bases lay in between. The CDR3 sequence is 17 residues long.

In this sample, this clone turned up many times. This sequence joins TRBV6-5 and TRBJ2-5; D may be TRBD1 (6 bases). The CDR3 covers 14 residues. Germline V gene lookup returns CDR1 MNHEY and CDR2 SVGAGI. V was clipped by 5 bases and J by 7 bases, with 17 bases between them. In nucleotides, the CDR3 is TGTGCCAGCAGTCCGACCGGGACACGGGGGACCCAGTACTTC. Translated, it gives CASSPTGTRGTQYF.